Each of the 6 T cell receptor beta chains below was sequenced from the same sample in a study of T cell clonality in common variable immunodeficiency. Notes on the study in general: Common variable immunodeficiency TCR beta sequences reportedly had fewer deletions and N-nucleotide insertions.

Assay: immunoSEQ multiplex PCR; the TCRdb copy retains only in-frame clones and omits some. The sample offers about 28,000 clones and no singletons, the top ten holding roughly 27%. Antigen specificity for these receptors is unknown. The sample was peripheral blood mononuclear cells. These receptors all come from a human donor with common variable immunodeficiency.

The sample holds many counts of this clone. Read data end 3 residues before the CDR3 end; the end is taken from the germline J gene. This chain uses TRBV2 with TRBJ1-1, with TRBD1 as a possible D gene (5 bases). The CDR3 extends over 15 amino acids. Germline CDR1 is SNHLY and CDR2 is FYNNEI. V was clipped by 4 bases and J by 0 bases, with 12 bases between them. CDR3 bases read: TGTGCCAGCAGTGTTGGGGGGAACATGAACACTGAA. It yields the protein CASSVGGNMNTE. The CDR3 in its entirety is CASSVGGNMNTEAFF.

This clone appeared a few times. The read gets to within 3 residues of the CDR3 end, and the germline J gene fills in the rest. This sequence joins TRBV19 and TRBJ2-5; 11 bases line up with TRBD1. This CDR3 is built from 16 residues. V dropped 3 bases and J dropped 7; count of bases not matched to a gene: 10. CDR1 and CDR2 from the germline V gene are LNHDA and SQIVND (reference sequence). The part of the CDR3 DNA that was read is TGTGCCAGTAGTATTCCGGACAGGGGGCGGAGAGGGACC. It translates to CASSIPDRGRRGT. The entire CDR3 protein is CASSIPDRGRRGTQYF.

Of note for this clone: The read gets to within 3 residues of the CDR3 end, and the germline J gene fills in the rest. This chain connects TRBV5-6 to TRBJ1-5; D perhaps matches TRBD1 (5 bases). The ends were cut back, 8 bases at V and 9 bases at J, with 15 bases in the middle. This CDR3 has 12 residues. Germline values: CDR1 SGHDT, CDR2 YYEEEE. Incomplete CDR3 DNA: TGTGCCAGGACGGCCCCGAGGGGGCCC. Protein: CARTAPRGP. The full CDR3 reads CARTAPRGPQHF.

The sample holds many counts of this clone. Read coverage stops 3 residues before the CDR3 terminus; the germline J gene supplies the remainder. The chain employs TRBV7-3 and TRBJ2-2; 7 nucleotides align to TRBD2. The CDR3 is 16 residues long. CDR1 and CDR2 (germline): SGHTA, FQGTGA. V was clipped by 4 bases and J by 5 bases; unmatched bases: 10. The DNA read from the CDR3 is TGTGCCAGCAGCTCTAGGACTAGTCTTTGGACCGGGGAG. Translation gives CASSSRTSLWTGE. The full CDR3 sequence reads CASSSRTSLWTGELFF.

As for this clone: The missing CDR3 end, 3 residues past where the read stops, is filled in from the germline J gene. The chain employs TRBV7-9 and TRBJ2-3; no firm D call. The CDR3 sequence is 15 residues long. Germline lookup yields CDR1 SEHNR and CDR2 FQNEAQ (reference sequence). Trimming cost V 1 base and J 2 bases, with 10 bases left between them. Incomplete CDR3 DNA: TGTGCCAGCAGCTTAGGCGCGGTCCTCACAGATACG. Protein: CASSLGAVLTDT. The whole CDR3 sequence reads CASSLGAVLTDTQYF.

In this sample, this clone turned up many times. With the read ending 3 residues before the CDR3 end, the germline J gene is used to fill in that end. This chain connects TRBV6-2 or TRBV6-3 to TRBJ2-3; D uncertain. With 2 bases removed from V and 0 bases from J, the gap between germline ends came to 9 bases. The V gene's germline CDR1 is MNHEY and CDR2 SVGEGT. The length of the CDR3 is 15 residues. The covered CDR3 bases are TGTGCCAGCAGTTACAAGGGTTTGAGCACAGATACG. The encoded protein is CASSYKGLSTDT. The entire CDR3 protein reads CASSYKGLSTDTQYF.